The rows below give T cell receptor beta chains drawn from one sample of a study of CD8+ T cells in alopecia areata. Sequencing was performed with immunoSEQ multiplex PCR; in TCRdb, only in-frame clones are kept and a portion is missing. The sample has 170,000 or so clones; about 48% are singletons. Specimen: CD8+ T cells sorted from blood, collected at week 24, from a patient treated with tofacitinib. These receptors originate from a human donor with alopecia areata. Both conserved end residues are part of each CDR3. D genes are given only for firm matches. Not all rows give a size; the values are once, few, many and, for expanded clones, a class.

>TRBJ1-1|-|-|TRBV23-1
TGCGCCAGCAAAAAGCGCTTGAACACTGAAGCTTTCTTT
CASKKRLNTEAFF
>TRBJ2-2|few|-|TRBV30
TGTGCCTGGCGGTCCGGGAACACCGGGGAGCTGTTTTTT
CAWRSGNTGELFF
>TRBJ2-7|few|-|TRBV7-9
TGTGCCAGCTCTCAGGGTCTTGACGAGCAGTACTTC
CASSQGLDEQYF
>TRBJ1-1|-|-|TRBV9
TGTGCCAGCAGCGTAGGAGCCATGAACACTGAAGCTTTCTTT
CASSVGAMNTEAFF
>TRBJ1-5|-|-|TRBV5-1
TGCGCCAGCAGCTTGGGGATGGGCAATCAGCCCCAGCATTTT
CASSLGMGNQPQHF
>TRBJ2-1|-|TRBD2|TRBV2
TGTGCCAGCAGTGGGAACCCGACTAGCGGGGGAAATGAGCAGTTCTTC
CASSGNPTSGGNEQFF
>TRBJ1-1|once|-|TRBV30
TGTGCCTGGAGTGTAATGGGGGGCACTGAAGCTTTCTTT
CAWSVMGGTEAFF
>TRBJ2-3|-|-|TRBV4-3
TGCGCCAGCAGCCAAGGCTACGACGGGACGACGCCACGGGCGCAGTATTTT
CASSQGYDGTTPRAQYF
>TRBJ1-5|few|TRBD1|TRBV7-2
TGTGCCAGCCCTTCCCACAGGGGAGGCAATCAGCCCCAGCATTTT
CASPSHRGGNQPQHF
>TRBJ2-2|-|-|TRBV7-3
TGTGCCAGCAGCTTATCCCCCGGGGAGCTGTTTTTT
CASSLSPGELFF
>TRBJ1-5|-|-|TRBV19
TGTGCCAGTAGCGTCCGGGACAGCAATCAGCCCCAGCATTTT
CASSVRDSNQPQHF
>TRBJ1-3|few|-|TRBV10-3
TGTGCCATCGTGGGTGAGCTGGAAAACACCATATATTTT
CAIVGELENTIYF
>TRBJ2-2|-|TRBD2|TRBV6-4
TGTGCCAGCAGTACAACTAGCGGGGGACCCGGGGAGCTGTTTTTT
CASSTTSGGPGELFF
>TRBJ2-7|-|-|TRBV29-1
TGCAGCGTATTGCCCGGGGACGGACCCTACGAGCAGTACTTC
CSVLPGDGPYEQYF
>TRBJ1-2|medium-sized|-|TRBV9
TGTGCCAGCAGCCCCCCGGGGACCGGAGTAAACTATGGCTACACCTTC
CASSPPGTGVNYGYTF
>TRBJ1-1|-|-|TRBV6-5
TGTGCCAGCAGTTACGGTGACACTGAAGCTTTCTTT
CASSYGDTEAFF
>TRBJ2-7|-|-|TRBV7-2
TGTGCCAGCAGCTTAACAGAGGACAGTAACTCCTACGAGCAGTACTTC
CASSLTEDSNSYEQYF
>TRBJ2-7|-|-|TRBV18
TGTGCCAGCTCCCTGCCGGGAAAGTCCTACGAGCAGTACTTC
CASSLPGKSYEQYF
>TRBJ2-1|-|-|TRBV27
TGTGCCAGCGGGGTAACAGGGGAGCAGTTCTTC
CASGVTGEQFF
>TRBJ2-1|-|TRBD2|TRBV30
TGTGCCTGGAGTGGACTAGCGGGGTCTTCCTCCTACAATGAGCAGTTCTTC
CAWSGLAGSSSYNEQFF
>TRBJ1-2|-|-|TRBV29-1
TGCAGCGTTGAAGATCGGCGCCAAATAAACTATGGCTACACCTTC
CSVEDRRQINYGYTF
>TRBJ1-1|-|-|TRBV7-9
TGTGCCAGCAGCCAGTTGAACACTGAAGCTTTCTTT
CASSQLNTEAFF
>TRBJ1-2|-|-|TRBV4-3
TGCGCCAGCAGCCAAGCTCCCGGGGGCTACACCTTC
CASSQAPGGYTF
>TRBJ1-1|-|-|TRBV30
TGTGCCTGGAGTGCCCAGACGCGTGAAGCTTTCTTT
CAWSAQTREAFF
>TRBJ2-7|-|TRBD1|TRBV4-3
TGCGCCAGCAGCCAAGGGACAGGGTCTTCCTACGAGCAGTACTTC
CASSQGTGSSYEQYF